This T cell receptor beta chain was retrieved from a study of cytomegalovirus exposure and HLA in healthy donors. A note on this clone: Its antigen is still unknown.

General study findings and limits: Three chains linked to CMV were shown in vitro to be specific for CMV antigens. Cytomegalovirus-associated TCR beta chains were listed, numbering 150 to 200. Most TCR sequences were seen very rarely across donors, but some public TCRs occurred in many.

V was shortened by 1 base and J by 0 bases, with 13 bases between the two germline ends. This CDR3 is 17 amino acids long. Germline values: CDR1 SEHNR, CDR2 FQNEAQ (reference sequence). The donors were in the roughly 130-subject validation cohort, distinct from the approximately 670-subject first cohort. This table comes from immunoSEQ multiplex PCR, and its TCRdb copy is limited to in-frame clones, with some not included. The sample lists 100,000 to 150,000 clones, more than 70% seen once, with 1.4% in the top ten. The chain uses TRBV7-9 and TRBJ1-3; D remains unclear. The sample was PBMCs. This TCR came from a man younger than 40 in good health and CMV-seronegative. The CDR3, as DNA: TGTGCCAGCAGCTTAGATCTAACGTCGGGCTCTGGAAACACCATATATTTT. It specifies CASSLDLTSGSGNTIYF.